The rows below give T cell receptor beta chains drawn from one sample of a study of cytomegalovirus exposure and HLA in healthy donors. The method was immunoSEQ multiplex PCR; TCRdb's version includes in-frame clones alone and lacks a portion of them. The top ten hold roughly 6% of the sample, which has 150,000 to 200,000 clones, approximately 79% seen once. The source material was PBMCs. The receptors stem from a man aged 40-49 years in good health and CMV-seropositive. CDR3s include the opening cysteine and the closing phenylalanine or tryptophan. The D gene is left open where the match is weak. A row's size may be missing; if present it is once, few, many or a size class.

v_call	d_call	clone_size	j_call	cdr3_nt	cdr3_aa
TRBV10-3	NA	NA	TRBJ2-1	TGTGCCGGAGCTGGCGGAGGGCCCTACAATGAGCAGTTCTTC	CAGAGGGPYNEQFF
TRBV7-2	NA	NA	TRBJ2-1	TGTGCCAGCAGCGGATCGACAGGCTACAATGAGCAGTTCTTC	CASSGSTGYNEQFF
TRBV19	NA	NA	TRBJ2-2	TGTGCCAGTAGTACGGGAGTAGTCACCGGGGAGCTGTTTTTT	CASSTGVVTGELFF
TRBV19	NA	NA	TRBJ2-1	TGTGCCAGTAGTCTTAACAACGCGGGCAATGAGCAGTTCTTC	CASSLNNAGNEQFF
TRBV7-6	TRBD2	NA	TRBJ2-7	TGTGCCAGCAGCGCCACTAGCGGGAGGGACGAGCAGTACTTC	CASSATSGRDEQYF
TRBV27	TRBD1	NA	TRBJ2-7	TGTGCCAGCTCGTTTGGGACAGGGGCGGGAGAGCAGTACTTC	CASSFGTGAGEQYF
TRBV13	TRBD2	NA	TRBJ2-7	TGTGCCAGCAGCTTAGTTTTCGGGCTAGCGGGCCCCGTCTCCTACGAGCAGTACTTC	CASSLVFGLAGPVSYEQYF
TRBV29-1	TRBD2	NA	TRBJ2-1	TGCAGCGTTGAAGTCCCTAGCGGGAGCTCCTACAATGAGCAGTTCTTC	CSVEVPSGSSYNEQFF
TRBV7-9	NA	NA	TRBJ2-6	TGTGCCAGCAGCCCCGGAGATGAGAGGGCCAACGTCCTGACTTTC	CASSPGDERANVLTF
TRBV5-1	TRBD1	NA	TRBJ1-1	TGCGCCAGCAGCCCCGCGACAGGGGCTAAGAACACTGAAGCTTTCTTT	CASSPATGAKNTEAFF
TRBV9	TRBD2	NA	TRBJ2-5	TGTGCCAGCAGCGCCTCCGGGACTAGCGGGAGAGAGACCCAGTACTTC	CASSASGTSGRETQYF
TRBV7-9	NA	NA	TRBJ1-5	TGTGCCAGCAGCTTAGCTGGGGGCGGCAATCAGCCCCAGCATTTT	CASSLAGGGNQPQHF
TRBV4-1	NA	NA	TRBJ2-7	TGCGCCAGCAGCCAAGTCCGCGGGGCCCAGAGCTCCTACGAGCAGTACTTC	CASSQVRGAQSSYEQYF
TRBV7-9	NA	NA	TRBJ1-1	TGTGCCAGCAGCTTAGGTCTCGGGAACACTGAAGCTTTCTTT	CASSLGLGNTEAFF
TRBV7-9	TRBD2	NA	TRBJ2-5	TGTGCCAGCAGCCCACGGGGACTAGCGGGGACGGAGACCCAGTACTTC	CASSPRGLAGTETQYF
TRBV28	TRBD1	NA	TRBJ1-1	TGTGCCAGCAGGGAGGGACCGGGACAGGGGGACACTGAAGCTTTCTTT	CASREGPGQGDTEAFF
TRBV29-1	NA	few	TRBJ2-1	TGCAGCGTTCCCGGACTAAGCTCCTACAATGAGCAGTTCTTC	CSVPGLSSYNEQFF
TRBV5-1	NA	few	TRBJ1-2	TGCGCCAGCAGCCCATCAGGGGTAAGCGGCTACACCTTC	CASSPSGVSGYTF
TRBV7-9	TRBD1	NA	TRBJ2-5	TGTGCCAGCAGCTCGGGACAGCCCCGGGAGACCCAGTACTTC	CASSSGQPRETQYF
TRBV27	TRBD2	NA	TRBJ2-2	TGTGCCAGCAGTACCCAACTAGCGCACACCGGGGAGCTGTTTTTT	CASSTQLAHTGELFF
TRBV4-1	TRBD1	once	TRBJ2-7	TGCGCCAGCGGAGATAACAGGGGTAGCTCCTACGAGCAGTACTTC	CASGDNRGSSYEQYF
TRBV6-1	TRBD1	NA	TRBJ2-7	TGTGCCAGCAGTCGGACAGGGAACTACGAGCAGTACTTC	CASSRTGNYEQYF
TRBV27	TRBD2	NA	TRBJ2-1	TGTGCCAGCAGTTTGGGCACTAGCGCCCACAATGAGCAGTTCTTC	CASSLGTSAHNEQFF
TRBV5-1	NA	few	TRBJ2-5	TGCGCCAGCAGCTTGAGGACAGCCTCGGAGACCCAGTACTTC	CASSLRTASETQYF
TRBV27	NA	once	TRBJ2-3	TGTGCCAGCAGTTTGGGTGCAGGGGCCACAGATACGCAGTATTTT	CASSLGAGATDTQYF
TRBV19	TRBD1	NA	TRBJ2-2	TGTGCCAGTAGTCCGAGACAGGGCGGACGCGCCGGGGAGCTGTTTTTT	CASSPRQGGRAGELFF
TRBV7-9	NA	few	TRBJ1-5	TGTGCCAGCAGCTTAGGCGGGGGCCCGGACCAGCCCCAGCATTTT	CASSLGGGPDQPQHF
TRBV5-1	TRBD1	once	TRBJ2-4	TGCGCCAGCTCCCCTTACAGGGGGGACAGTCAGTACTTC	CASSPYRGDSQYF
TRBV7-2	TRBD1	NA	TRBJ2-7	TGTGCCAGCAGCTCGGGACAGGGGGCTCGAGAGCAGTACTTC	CASSSGQGAREQYF
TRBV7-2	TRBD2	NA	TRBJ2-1	TGTGCCAGCAGCTTAGGGGGGACTAGCGGGACCTCCTACAATGAGCAGTTCTTC	CASSLGGTSGTSYNEQFF
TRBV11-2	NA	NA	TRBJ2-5	TGTGCCAGCAGCTTAGTAATCAGCCAAGAGACCCAGTACTTC	CASSLVISQETQYF
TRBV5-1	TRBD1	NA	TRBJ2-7	TGCGCCAGCAGCTTGGGCTGGACAGGGGACCCCTACGAGCAGTACTTC	CASSLGWTGDPYEQYF
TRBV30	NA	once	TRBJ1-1	TGTGCCTGGACCTGGGGGCCCACTGAAGCTTTCTTT	CAWTWGPTEAFF
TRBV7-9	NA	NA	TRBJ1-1	TGTGCCAGCAGCCGAATTCTCTGGGCTCGCGACACTGAAGCTTTCTTT	CASSRILWARDTEAFF
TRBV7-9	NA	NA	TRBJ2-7	TGTGCCAGCAGCTATCCAGGCGGGGAGCAGTACTTC	CASSYPGGEQYF
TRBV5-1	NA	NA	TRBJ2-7	TGCGCCAGCAGCTTTCTAGGTGGAGATAACGAGCAGTACTTC	CASSFLGGDNEQYF
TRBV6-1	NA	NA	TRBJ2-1	TGTGCCAGCAGTGGCAGCTACAATGAGCAGTTCTTC	CASSGSYNEQFF
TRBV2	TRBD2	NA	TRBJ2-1	TGTGCCAGCAGTGCCCTCGGGGGACTAGCGGTTCTAGGGCAGTTCTTC	CASSALGGLAVLGQFF
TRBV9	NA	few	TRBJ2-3	TGTGCCAGCAGCGGCCGGGCCCTCGGCGGGGATACGCAGTATTTT	CASSGRALGGDTQYF
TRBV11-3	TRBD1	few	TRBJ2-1	TGTGCCAGCAGCTTCCGGACAGGGGGTGGTGAGCAGTTCTTC	CASSFRTGGGEQFF
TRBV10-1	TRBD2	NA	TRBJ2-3	TGCGCCAGCAGTGGGACTGGCGGGAGGGCAGATACGCAGTATTTT	CASSGTGGRADTQYF
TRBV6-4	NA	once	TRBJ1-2	TGTGCCAGCAGCGCGGATCAGACCCTCGGGTCTGGCTACACCTTC	CASSADQTLGSGYTF
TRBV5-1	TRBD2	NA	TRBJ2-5	TGCGCCAGCAGGAGGGGGGCGGGAGGCGAGACCCAGTACTTC	CASRRGAGGETQYF
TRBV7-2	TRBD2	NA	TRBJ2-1	TGTGCCAGCAGCTGGGGGGCTAGCGGGGGGAGCTCCTACAATGAGCAGTTCTTC	CASSWGASGGSSYNEQFF
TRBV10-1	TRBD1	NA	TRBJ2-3	TGCGCCAGCCGGAGCGGGACAGGGGGCACAGATACGCAGTATTTT	CASRSGTGGTDTQYF
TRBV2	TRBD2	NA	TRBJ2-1	TGTGCCAGCAGTGAAGGGAGACTAGCGGGAGGGGGTGAGCAGTTCTTC	CASSEGRLAGGGEQFF
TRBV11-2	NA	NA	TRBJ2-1	TGTGCCAGCAGCTTGGGCCAGAACAATGAGCAGTTCTTC	CASSLGQNNEQFF
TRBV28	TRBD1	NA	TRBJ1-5	TGTGCCAGCAGTTACCGGACAGGGATTCAGCCCCAGCATTTT	CASSYRTGIQPQHF
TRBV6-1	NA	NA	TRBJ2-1	TGTGCCAGCAGTGTCCTTACCGTCGGGGACAATGAGCAGTTCTTC	CASSVLTVGDNEQFF